These T cell receptor beta chains were read from a single sample in a study of blood T cell repertoires in COVID-19. TCRdb's copy holds only in-frame clones and misses some; the assay was immunoSEQ multiplex PCR. This sample has about 270,000 clones; around 90% occur once, and the top ten carry about 3%. The sample comprised PBMCs or T cells enriched from blood (not recorded which). The receptors were sampled from a woman in her forties or fifties who had recovered from COVID-19. The CDR3 runs from the conserved cysteine through the conserved F or W. Clone size is given for some rows only: seen once, a few or many times, or a class if the clone is expanded.

cdr3_aa | clone_size | v_call
CASSPGTGRGNEQFF | - | TRBV5-1
CASSQEGAGGRSNQPQHF | - | TRBV4-2
CASSYSRTGGNTEAFF | - | TRBV6-2/TRBV6-3
CASSLKQGINSPLHF | - | TRBV28
CATSRDRNNGYTF | - | TRBV15
CASSRVDSGRDEQFF | - | TRBV5-1
CASIHSQGDNYGYTF | - | TRBV4-2
CASSQTVGTEAFF | - | TRBV7-3
CASSLVGTGGDTSGNTIYF | - | TRBV28
CATSRDQSNQPQHF | - | TRBV15
CASSTRTSGKSYNEQFF | - | TRBV19
CASSLTLATTGELFF | - | TRBV7-3
CASSPSGLAGNYEQYF | few | TRBV28
CASTSSSYNEQFF | - | TRBV25-1
CASSEIRTVAYEQYF | - | TRBV10-2
CASSLDRDYGYTF | - | TRBV28
CASSPSRGGEQYF | - | TRBV7-3
CASSYEGGREVGEAFF | - | TRBV21-1
CAWSVHVNTEAFF | - | TRBV30
CASSQDGDTYRTDTQYF | - | TRBV4-3